The sequence of this T cell receptor (beta chain) was determined in a study of T cells in localized non-small cell lung cancer. Some clones are missing from TCRdb's copy, which holds only in-frame ones; the method was immunoSEQ multiplex PCR. This table has 60,000 or so clones, roughly 79% appearing once. The trim removed 5 bases at V and 6 bases at J, leaving 14 bases unmatched. This CDR3 is 16 amino acids long. Per the germline V gene, CDR1 is SNHLY and CDR2 is FYNNEI. Turning to this clone: Antigen unknown.

General study findings and limits: Because only a single region of the tumor was sequenced, heterogeneity remains possible. Appearances in adjacent lung were noted for a median 57 of the top 100 tumor clones. Among the tissues sampled, uninvolved adjacent lung had the highest T cell clonality, above tumor.

The clonotype was recovered from a man aged 35 to 70 with stage II lung adenocarcinoma. The sample in question was PBMCs, obtained before any cancer treatment. The chain joins TRBV2 to TRBJ1-1; 8 positions match TRBD1. The CDR3 protein is CASSIGQGPQGAEAFF. CDR3 nucleotide sequence: TGTGCCAGCAGTATAGGACAGGGCCCTCAAGGGGCTGAAGCTTTCTTT.